This T cell receptor beta chain was sequenced during a study of human T cells and chemical hapten exposure. Study-wide results and caveats: Donors were affected by alopecia, so their immune reaction might vary from that of healthy individuals. With regard to DPC sensitization, TCRs above 1 in 1000 frequency did not change.

The trim removed 6 bases at V and 4 bases at J, leaving 5 bases unmatched. The germline gives CDR1 SGHRS, CDR2 YFSETQ. The CDR3 spans 14 residues. This clonotype was detected only a few times. The target antigen is unknown. Described time point: patch test 2, 6 weeks after DPC sensitization. Treatment here: therapeutic diphenylcyclopropenone sensitization with weekly scalp DPC. Original processing notes: Sample TCR counts, which ranged from about 23,224 to 690,600, had a median of roughly 100,000. MiXCR was run by TCRdb on the RACE reads, yielding one entry per CDR3 protein. Here the V and J calls rest on TCRdb's processing, not on the authors' analysis. The sample contains nearly 95,000 distinct CDR3 sequences, 11% of which appear only once.

Material: whole blood, obtained in connection with sensitization to the hapten diphenylcyclopropenone (DPC). The TCR originated in a middle-aged man with alopecia areata. Some clones in this sample may be carry-over from other donors' samples. This chain uses TRBV5-1 with TRBJ2-1, with 9 bases that match TRBD2. CDR3 coding DNA: TGCGCCAGCACCCCGGCGGGAGGGTACAATGAGCAGTTCTTC. It codes for CASTPAGGYNEQFF.